The clone carrying this TCR beta chain was detected once. Original handling: Reference gene primer amplification in the assay estimated nucleated cell counts. Repertoires were generated with immunoSEQ multiplex PCR, while TCRdb's copy carries only in-frame clones and drops some. That table gives V, J and clone size, and the DNA gave D and trimming. Of 110,000 or so clones listed, 85% to 90% are singletons. These data come from a study of blood T cell repertoires in COVID-19. About the research overall: Collection of acute and convalescent COVID-19 samples took place in the United States, Italy and Spain. PBMCs, B-cell-depleted T cells, or T cells provided the cDNA or gDNA that made up the material.

The V gene lost 11 bases and the J gene lost 1 base, with 16 bases spanning the gap. CDR3 size: 14 residues. CDR1 and CDR2 (germline): KGHDR, SFDVKD. V gene TRBV24-1 combines with J gene TRBJ1-1; possibly TRBD1 for D (6 bases). The source material was peripheral blood. The TCR sequence derives from a woman aged 50 to 60 with acute or convalescent COVID-19. The CDR3 DNA is TGTGCCATTTCTACAGGGAGTGAGAACACTGAAGCTTTCTTT. Its translation: CAISTGSENTEAFF.